This T cell receptor (beta chain) was captured in a study of T cell repertoires in cytomegalovirus infection. Study at large: Matching HLA type and CMV infection were both indicated by public TCR beta signatures. Regarding the study as a whole: There were HLA-C-restricted CMV-specific TCR beta clonotypes dominating the ex vivo response. CMV carriers with the relevant HLA were identified by cumulative public TCR beta family frequency.

Germline assignment: CDR1 SNHLY and CDR2 FYNNEI. There are 12 residues in the CDR3. V lost 7 bases, J lost 4 bases, and 10 bases lay in between. One entry per CDR3 protein, called by TCRdb with MiXCR from the reads. The sample includes roughly 700,000 distinct CDR3 sequences, around 35% of them seen just once. Details on this clonotype: Its antigen remains unidentified.

The sequence was collected from a human donor in good health (CMV status not recorded). Some clones in this sample may be carry-over from other donors' samples. This sample comprised cultured PBMCs, obtained from culture after CMV antigen stimulation. The gene calls are TRBV2 and TRBJ2-5; maybe TRBD1 (5 bases). The CDR3 protein is CASIGARETQYF. The CDR3 DNA follows: TGTGCCAGCATAGGGGCCAGAGAGACCCAGTACTTC.